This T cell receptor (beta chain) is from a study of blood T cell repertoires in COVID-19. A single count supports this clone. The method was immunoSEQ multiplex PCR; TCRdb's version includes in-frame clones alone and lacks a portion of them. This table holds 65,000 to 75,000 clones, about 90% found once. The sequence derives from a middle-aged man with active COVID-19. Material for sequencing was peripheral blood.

The CDR3: CASTVHSSYEQYF. CDR3 DNA sequence: TGTGCCAGCACCGTACACAGTTCCTACGAGCAGTACTTC. The V gene is TRBV11-3, the J gene TRBJ2-7; D is ambiguous. With 7 bases removed from V and 1 base from J, the gap between germline ends came to 11 bases. The CDR3 spans 13 residues. CDR1 is SGHNT and CDR2 is YENEEA in the germline V gene.